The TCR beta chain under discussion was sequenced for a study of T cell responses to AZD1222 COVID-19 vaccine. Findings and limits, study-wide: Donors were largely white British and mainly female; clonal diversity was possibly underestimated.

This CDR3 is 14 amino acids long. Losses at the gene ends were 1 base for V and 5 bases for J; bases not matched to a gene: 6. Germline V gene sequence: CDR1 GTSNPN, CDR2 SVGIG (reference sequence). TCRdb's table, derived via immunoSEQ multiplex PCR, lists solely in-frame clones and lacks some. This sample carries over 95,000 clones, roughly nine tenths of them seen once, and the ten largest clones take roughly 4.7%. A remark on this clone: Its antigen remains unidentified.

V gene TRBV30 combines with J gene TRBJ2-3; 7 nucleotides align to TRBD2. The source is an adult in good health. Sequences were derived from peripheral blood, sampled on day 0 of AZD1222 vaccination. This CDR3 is CAWSGLAGLDTQYF. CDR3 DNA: TGTGCCTGGAGTGGGTTAGCGGGTCTAGATACGCAGTATTTT.